This T cell receptor (beta chain) is drawn from a study of blood T cell repertoires in COVID-19. The wider study: Whether acute or convalescent, the COVID-19 samples came from the United States, Italy and Spain. The cDNA or gDNA used as material had been derived from T cells, B-cell-depleted T cells, or PBMCs.

Profiling relied on immunoSEQ multiplex PCR, and the TCRdb table lists in-frame clones only, not all of them. The table includes around 130,000 clones, roughly four fifths detected once. CDR1 and CDR2 from the germline V gene are LNHDA and SQIVND (reference sequence). The CDR3 length is 14 residues. The V gene end was trimmed by 11 bases and the J gene end by 8 bases; junction bases not matched to a gene: 11. Sequenced sample: peripheral blood. This clonotype was sampled from a human donor in a cohort sampled during active COVID-19. The V and J genes are TRBV19 and TRBJ1-6; 8 bases map to TRBD1. CDR3 bases: TGTGCCTCAAAATTGCAGGGGGCAGATTCACCCCTCCACTTT. It is translated as CASKLQGADSPLHF.